This TCR beta chain was recorded in a study of blood T cell repertoires in COVID-19. The CDR3 is 13 amino acids. The V end lost 1 base, the J end lost 5 bases, and 8 bases lay between the germline ends. Measured with immunoSEQ multiplex PCR; TCRdb has only the in-frame clones, and not every one. The table shows under 80,000 clones, with roughly 90% occurring only once. The rearrangement links TRBV12-3 or TRBV12-4 to TRBJ1-2; unclear D gene. The sequence was obtained from a man at least 80 years old in a cohort sampled during active COVID-19. The sample consisted of peripheral blood. The chain's CDR3 is CASSLDREYGYTF. CDR3 in DNA: TGTGCCAGCAGTTTAGACAGAGAATATGGCTACACCTTC.